Shown below are 21 T cell receptor beta chains from a single sample sequenced in a study of blood T cell repertoires in COVID-19. Sequencing was performed with immunoSEQ multiplex PCR; in TCRdb, only in-frame clones are kept and a portion is missing. The sample yields hundreds of thousands of clones, roughly nine tenths seen once. Sequenced input: PBMCs or T cells enriched from blood (not recorded which). Receptor source: a woman aged 40 to 50 who had recovered from COVID-19.

V is TRBV7-3 and J is TRBJ2-1, with TRBD2 identical over 14 bases. V shed 3 bases and J 8 bases; nucleotides not matched to a gene: 6. This CDR3 is built from 16 residues. CDR1 is SGHTA, CDR2 FQGTGA, per germline. The CDR3 region is CASSLGTSGSLDEQFF. CDR3 nucleotides: TGTGCCAGCAGCTTGGGGACTAGCGGGAGTTTGGATGAGCAGTTCTTC.

The V and J genes are TRBV4-1 and TRBJ2-7; the match to TRBD1 covers 7 bases. Germline CDR1 is MGHRA and CDR2 is YSYEKL. The CDR3 totals 16 residues. V lost 4 bases, J lost 7 bases, and 16 bases stayed unmatched. The CDR3 sequence: CASSPDTRQGTGEQYF. DNA of the CDR3: TGCGCCAGCAGCCCCGACACCAGACAGGGAACGGGGGAGCAGTACTTC.

V is TRBV29-1 and J is TRBJ2-1, with 12 bases aligning to TRBD2. Losses at the gene ends were 7 bases for V and 8 bases for J; bases not matched to a gene: 15. The CDR3 has 16 amino acids. Germline CDR1 and CDR2: SQVTM and ANQGSEA. As DNA, the CDR3 is TGCAGCGGAAGGGTGGGACTAGCGGGCCAGGGTGATGAGCAGTTCTTC. It is translated as CSGRVGLAGQGDEQFF.

This chain connects TRBV21-1 to TRBJ1-6. TRBV21-1 is a pseudogene. CDR3 length equals 15 residues. CDR3 DNA sequence: TGTGCCAGCAGCAAACGGGGGTGTGTGAATTCACCCCTCCACTTT. Translation: CASSKRGCVNSPLHF.

This sequence joins TRBV18 and TRBJ2-3; 11 nucleotides agree with TRBD2. Germline lookup yields CDR1 KGHSH and CDR2 LQKENI. J was trimmed by 1 base and V by 6 bases; bases with no gene match: 6. The CDR3 is 16 amino acids. The CDR3 DNA reads as TGTGCCAGCTCGGGGACGACTAGCGGGGGCACAGATACGCAGTATTTT. Translation: CASSGTTSGGTDTQYF.

V gene TRBV29-1 combines with J gene TRBJ2-3, with TRBD2 identical over 9 bases. The germline gives CDR1 SQVTM, CDR2 ANQGSEA. V shed 6 bases, J shed 0 bases, and the junction held 4 bases outside the gene matches. This CDR3 spans 14 amino acids. CDR3 sequence (DNA): TGCAGCGTCCACACTAGCGGGAGCACAGATACGCAGTATTTT. This translates into CSVHTSGSTDTQYF.

The chain has TRBV18 and TRBJ2-7; D is possibly TRBD2 (6 bases). Germline CDR1 KGHSH, CDR2 LQKENI. The CDR3 is made up of 16 amino acids. V lost 3 bases and J 9 bases, leaving 24 bases between the germline ends. The CDR3 here is CASSPIPSEALVGQYF. DNA for the CDR3: TGTGCCAGCTCACCTATCCCTAGCGAGGCCCTTGTGGGGCAGTACTTC.

The chain couples TRBV5-1 to TRBJ2-2, with 10 bases fitting TRBD1. V was clipped by 4 bases and J by 6 bases; unmatched bases: 3. This CDR3 region has 14 residues. Germline values: CDR1 SGHRS, CDR2 YFSETQ. DNA for the CDR3: TGCGCCAGCAGCCGCGGACAGGGGGCCGGGGAGCTGTTTTTT. Translated: CASSRGQGAGELFF. Supplemented by reference TRBV5-1 and TRBJ2-2, the full variable domain reads KAGVTQTPRYLIKTRGQQVTLSCSPISGHRSVSWYQQTPGQGLQFLFEYFSETQRNKGNFPGRFSGRQFSNSRSEMNVSTLELGDSALYLCASSRGQGAGELFFGEGSRLTVL.

This sequence joins TRBV7-6 and TRBJ2-7; maybe TRBD2 (5 bases). V lost 5 bases and J lost 3, with 11 bases in between. The germline V gene has CDR1 SGHVS and CDR2 FNYEAQ. CDR3 size: 13 residues. The DNA for the CDR3 is TGTGCCAGCAGCGGGAGAGGAGGCTACGAGCAGTACTTC. It encodes CASSGRGGYEQYF.

The chain has TRBV24-1 and TRBJ1-4; D is perhaps TRBD1 (5 bases). The CDR3 consists of 18 residues. Germline CDR1 KGHDR, CDR2 SFDVKD. The V end was cut by 4 bases, the J end by 3 bases, with 20 bases between. DNA of the CDR3: TGTGCCACCAGTGACATCCGGGGGGAGAGAAGAGCTAATGAAAAACTGTTTTTT. Translated: CATSDIRGERRANEKLFF.

The rearrangement joins TRBV29-1 to TRBJ2-5; tentatively, D is TRBD2 (6 bases). The CDR3 is 12 residues long. V lost 6 bases, J lost 5 bases, and 13 bases lay in between. CDR1 is SQVTM and CDR2 is ANQGSEA in the germline V gene. The CDR3 loop reads CSVTEGWETQYF. CDR3 DNA: TGCAGCGTGACGGAGGGGTGGGAGACCCAGTACTTC.

As DNA, the CDR3 is TGTGCCAGCAGCACGACAGGGTTTTCCTACAATGAGCAGTTCTTC. Translating it yields CASSTTGFSYNEQFF. V gene TRBV11-3 combines with J gene TRBJ2-1; 7 nucleotides agree with TRBD1. The V segment lost 5 bases and the J segment 1 base; nucleotides outside the gene matches: 5. CDR3 length: 15 amino acids. Germline V lookup: CDR1 SGHNT, CDR2 YENEEA.

The chain joins TRBV5-8 to TRBJ2-7, with D tentatively TRBD2 (5 bases). The V and J ends lost 7 bases and 6 bases respectively, with 20 bases between them. The CDR3 contains 14 residues. Per germline, CDR1 SGHTS and CDR2 YDEGEE. CDR3 DNA: TGTGCCAGCCGGGAAGGTGGTCAAAGCGGCGAGCAGTACTTC. Amino acid sequence: CASREGGQSGEQYF.

The J gene is TRBJ2-1, the V gene TRBV19; 11 bases line up with TRBD2. The CDR3 runs 16 residues. The V segment lost 0 bases and the J segment 9 bases; nucleotides outside the gene matches: 7. Looked up from germline, CDR1 is LNHDA and CDR2 is SQIVND (reference sequence). The CDR3 region has the DNA TGTGCCAGTAGTATAGAACTACTAGCGGGAGCGCTTGAGCAGTTCTTC. Its translation is CASSIELLAGALEQFF.

This clone occurred once. V is TRBV5-1 and J is TRBJ2-7, with D hard to call. Trimming cost V 0 bases and J 2 bases, with 12 bases left between them. The CDR3 spans 15 residues. Germline CDR1 reads SGHRS; CDR2 reads YFSETQ. The CDR3 region has the DNA TGCGCCAGCAGCTTGGTGTGGGTTGGAGCCTACGAGCAGTACTTC. This codes for CASSLVWVGAYEQYF. Combining the CDR3 with reference TRBV5-1 and TRBJ2-7 gives the whole variable domain KAGVTQTPRYLIKTRGQQVTLSCSPISGHRSVSWYQQTPGQGLQFLFEYFSETQRNKGNFPGRFSGRQFSNSRSEMNVSTLELGDSALYLCASSLVWVGAYEQYFGPGTRLTVT.

The CDR3 sequence: CASSPPKLAGTETQYF. In DNA form, the CDR3 reads TGCGCCAGCAGCCCGCCAAAACTAGCGGGAACCGAGACCCAGTACTTC. The genes are TRBV5-1 and TRBJ2-5, with 10 nucleotides matching TRBD2. Germline lookup yields CDR1 SGHRS and CDR2 YFSETQ. The CDR3 contains 16 residues. With 4 bases clipped from V and 5 bases from J, the junction kept 11 bases outside the gene matches. The full variable domain, its missing parts supplied by reference TRBV5-1 and TRBJ2-5, is KAGVTQTPRYLIKTRGQQVTLSCSPISGHRSVSWYQQTPGQGLQFLFEYFSETQRNKGNFPGRFSGRQFSNSRSEMNVSTLELGDSALYLCASSPPKLAGTETQYFGPGTRLLVL.

The genes are TRBV28 and TRBJ2-6; TRBD1 matches 11 bases. CDR3 size: 18 residues. The germline V gene encodes CDR1 MDHEN and CDR2 SYDVKM. With 5 bases clipped from V and 0 bases from J, the junction kept 6 bases outside the gene matches. CDR3: CASSRWGTGGSGANVLTF. The CDR3, as DNA: TGTGCCAGCAGTCGCTGGGGGACAGGGGGCTCTGGGGCCAACGTCCTGACTTTC.

V usage is TRBV28 and J usage is TRBJ2-3; 9 positions agree with TRBD2. J lost 3 bases, V lost 3 bases, and 7 bases had no gene match. This CDR3 has 16 amino acids. Germline V CDR1 and CDR2: MDHEN, SYDVKM. The CDR3 spells CASSFPSAGGTDTQYF. The CDR3 nucleotides read TGTGCCAGCAGTTTCCCTTCAGCGGGAGGTACAGATACGCAGTATTTT.

The V and J genes are TRBV7-2 and TRBJ1-5; D gene ambiguous. CDR1 is SGHTA and CDR2 is FQGNSA in the germline V gene. The CDR3 consists of 16 residues. V gave up 1 base and J gave up 0 bases, with 10 bases separating them. The CDR3 loop reads CASSLGRSHSNQPQHF. The CDR3 DNA follows: TGTGCCAGCAGCTTAGGCCGGTCCCATAGCAATCAGCCCCAGCATTTT. The full variable domain, with the rest looked up from reference TRBV7-2 and TRBJ1-5, is GAGVSQSPSNKVTEKGKDVELRCDPISGHTALYWYRQSLGQGLEFLIYFQGNSAPDKSGLPSDRFSAERTGGSVSTLTIQRTQQEDSAVYLCASSLGRSHSNQPQHFGDGTRLSIL.

This chain joins TRBV6-2 or TRBV6-3 and TRBJ2-2, with D unresolved. V gave up 0 bases and J gave up 3 bases, with 8 bases separating them. CDR1 and CDR2 (germline): MNHEY, SVGEGT. The CDR3 is made up of 15 amino acids. CDR3 residues: CASSYSKRHTGELFF. The CDR3 region has the DNA TGTGCCAGCAGTTACTCGAAGAGGCACACCGGGGAGCTGTTTTTT.

V gene TRBV4-1 combines with J gene TRBJ2-1, with 9 bases fitting TRBD1. The CDR3 length is 15 residues. CDR1 and CDR2 from the germline V gene are MGHRA and YSYEKL. V trimming: 1 base; J trimming: 7 bases; junction bases outside the gene matches: 5. For the CDR3, the DNA is TGCGCCAGCAGCCAAGCTCACGGACAGGGGAATGAGCAGTTCTTC. Translation: CASSQAHGQGNEQFF.